The 6 T cell receptor beta chains below all came from one sample that was sequenced in a study of blood T cell repertoires in COVID-19. Sequencing was performed with immunoSEQ multiplex PCR; in TCRdb, only in-frame clones are kept and a portion is missing. The data hold about 70,000 clones, with approximately 81% observed a single time. The specimen sequenced was peripheral blood. The receptor source for this set is a woman older than 75 with active or convalescent COVID-19.

This chain uses TRBV2 with TRBJ1-5, with 10 bases that match TRBD1. Germline lookup yields CDR1 SNHLY and CDR2 FYNNEI. Losses at the gene ends were 8 bases for V and 4 bases for J; bases not matched to a gene: 8. The CDR3 consists of 15 residues. The CDR3 nucleotides are TGTGCCAGCGGCCCGACAGGGGGCCGTAATCAGCCCCAGCATTTT. Residues: CASGPTGGRNQPQHF.

The rearrangement links TRBV19 to TRBJ2-1; 9 nucleotides align to TRBD1. V gave up 7 bases and J gave up 2 bases; unmatched junction bases: 9. This CDR3 is built from 16 residues. The germline gives CDR1 LNHDA, CDR2 SQIVND (reference sequence). CDR3 coding DNA: TGTGCCAGTACCCCCACGGGACAGGGCACCTACAATGAGCAGTTCTTC. As protein: CASTPTGQGTYNEQFF.

CDR3 nucleotide sequence: TGTGCCAGCAGTTACTCGAGGGCCGGGAGCTACGAGCAGTACTTC. This encodes CASSYSRAGSYEQYF. The V gene is TRBV6-6, the J gene TRBJ2-7, with a tentative D call TRBD2 (6 bases). Trimming shortened V by 0 bases and J by 3 bases, and 12 bases separated the two germline ends. The CDR3 consists of 15 residues. Looked up from germline, CDR1 is MNHNY and CDR2 is SVGAGI (reference sequence).

This clone was seen only once. This chain connects TRBV7-2 to TRBJ1-3, with 10 bases matching TRBD1. Per the germline V gene, CDR1 is SGHTA and CDR2 is FQGNSA. The CDR3 length is 17 residues. J gave up 3 bases and V 5 bases, and 10 bases lay outside the gene matches. CDR3 nucleotides: TGTGCCAGCAGCCTACAAAAGACAGGGGGCGGTGGAAACACCATATATTTT. Encoded protein: CASSLQKTGGGGNTIYF.

The chain carries TRBV6-2 or TRBV6-3 and TRBJ1-5, with unresolved D. Germline V lookup: CDR1 MNHEY, CDR2 SVGEGT. Trimming shortened V by 6 bases and J by 6 bases, and 15 bases separated the two germline ends. The CDR3 totals 14 residues. The CDR3 region is CASSTPGRGQPQHF. The DNA of the CDR3 is TGTGCCAGCAGCACCCCGGGCCGGGGTCAGCCCCAGCATTTT.

The CDR3 coding sequence is TGCGCCAGCAGCCAAGACTCCGGGACAGGGCATACCGGGGAGCTGTTTTTT. It is translated as CASSQDSGTGHTGELFF. The rearrangement joins TRBV4-1 to TRBJ2-2; TRBD1 matches at 9 bases. The CDR3 runs to 17 residues. V was clipped by 0 bases and J by 5 bases; unmatched bases: 7. Germline CDR1 MGHRA, CDR2 YSYEKL.